One and the same sample provided the 13 T cell receptor beta chains below, sequenced in a study of CD8 T cells in ankylosing spondylitis. TCRdb redid the calling of the 5' RACE reads with MiXCR, one entry per CDR3 protein. The sample carries about 160,000 distinct CDR3 sequences, about 16% recorded once. Input material: blood, either unsorted or a sorted T cell fraction (not recorded which). These receptors came from a male donor with ankylosing spondylitis or in good health (not recorded which).

Many counts were recorded for this clonotype. This chain links TRBV20-1 with TRBJ2-7, with TRBD1 identical over 10 bases. The CDR3 has 18 amino acids. V shed 5 bases, J shed 1 base, and the junction held 17 bases outside the gene matches. The germline CDR1 and CDR2 sequences are DFQATT and SNEGSKA (reference sequence). The CDR3 DNA is TGCAGTGCTCGACGGGACAGGGGAACCTACGGCTATTCCTACGAGCAGTACTTC. Translated, it gives CSARRDRGTYGYSYEQYF.

The rearrangement uses TRBV7-2 and TRBJ2-4, with 15 bases matching TRBD2. CDR3 size: 16 residues. Unmatched junction bases numbered 2, after V lost 1 base and J lost 7 bases. Germline CDR1 and CDR2: SGHTA and FQGNSA. CDR3 nucleotides: TGTGCCAGCAGCTTAGTCGGACTAGCGGGAGGGAACATTCAGTACTTC. Translation: CASSLVGLAGGNIQYF. The whole variable domain, remainder taken from reference TRBV7-2 and TRBJ2-4, is GAGVSQSPSNKVTEKGKDVELRCDPISGHTALYWYRQSLGQGLEFLIYFQGNSAPDKSGLPSDRFSAERTGGSVSTLTIQRTQQEDSAVYLCASSLVGLAGGNIQYFGAGTRLSVL.

In this sample, this clonotype turned up many times. V gene TRBV20-1 combines with J gene TRBJ2-1; TRBD2 aligns across 15 bases. CDR3 size: 16 residues. In germline, CDR1 is DFQATT, CDR2 SNEGSKA (reference sequence). Trimming at V came to 0 bases and at J to 7 bases, leaving 4 bases not matched to a gene. CDR3 region: CSARDSGTSGRNEQFF. DNA for the CDR3: TGCAGTGCTAGAGACTCAGGGACTAGCGGGAGGAATGAGCAGTTCTTC.

This clonotype was observed at least ten times. The V call is TRBV2, the J call TRBJ1-5, with unresolved D. Germline CDR1 is SNHLY and CDR2 is FYNNEI. The V end was cut by 4 bases, the J end by 4 bases, with 8 bases between. The CDR3 sequence is 13 residues long. DNA for the CDR3: TGTGCCAGCAGTGTATTGGGTAATCAGCCCCAGCATTTT. Its protein is CASSVLGNQPQHF.

This clonotype was recorded many times. The V call is TRBV20-1, the J call TRBJ2-3, with 9 bases aligning to TRBD2. CDR3 size: 13 residues. Germline values: CDR1 DFQATT, CDR2 SNEGSKA (reference sequence). The J segment lost 10 bases and the V segment lost 7 bases, leaving 12 bases of the junction unmatched. The CDR3 DNA follows: TGCAGTGAGCGGGGGGAAACCGGGAAGGCGCAGTATTTT. This gives the protein CSERGETGKAQYF.

This clonotype was detected ten times or more. The chain has TRBV28 and TRBJ2-7; TRBD1 aligns across 11 bases. This CDR3 has 15 residues. J was trimmed by 3 bases and V by 7 bases; bases with no gene match: 8. Germline loops: CDR1 MDHEN, CDR2 SYDVKM. The CDR3 DNA reads as TGTGCCAGCAATACTCCCGGGACAGGGGGCTACGAGCAGTACTTC. Its protein is CASNTPGTGGYEQYF.

CDR3 amino acids: CASSLTGTGYTGELFF. The CDR3 nucleotides are TGCGCCAGCAGCTTGACCGGGACAGGGTACACCGGGGAGCTGTTTTTT. This chain joins TRBV5-1 and TRBJ2-2; 9 bases are shared with TRBD1. Per the germline V gene, CDR1 is SGHRS and CDR2 is YFSETQ. This CDR3 contains 16 residues. Unmatched junction bases numbered 4, after V lost 1 base and J lost 3 bases.

The table lists this clonotype with many counts. V usage is TRBV12-3 or TRBV12-4 and J usage is TRBJ1-1; tentative D call: TRBD1 (5 bases). The CDR3 length is 13 residues. The V gene lost 6 bases and the J gene lost 2 bases, with 10 bases spanning the gap. The CDR3 sequence: CASRGDGNTEAFF. The CDR3 coding sequence is TGTGCCAGCAGGGGGGACGGTAACACTGAAGCTTTCTTT.

Worth noting for this clonotype: With a much larger clone just one base away, this may be a read error. The CDR3 is CASSQEVTVSTDTQYF. In nucleotides, the CDR3 is TGTGCCAGCAGCCAAGAGGTTACGGTTAGCACAGATACGCAGTATTTT. The V and J genes are TRBV4-2 and TRBJ2-3; D gene uncertain. V lost 0 bases and J lost 0, with 10 bases in between. The germline CDR1 and CDR2 sequences are LGHNA and YNFKEQ. CDR3 size: 16 residues.

This clonotype was seen a handful of times. The V gene is TRBV6-5, the J gene TRBJ2-5; D gene unclear. CDR3 size: 12 residues. Trimming took off 4 bases at V and 5 bases at J, with 8 bases between the two ends. Germline loops: CDR1 MNHEY, CDR2 SVGAGI. CDR3 sequence (DNA): TGTGCCAGCAGTTGGGTCGGGGAGACCCAGTACTTC. It is translated as CASSWVGETQYF.

This clonotype was detected many times. The V call is TRBV6-5, the J call TRBJ1-5; perhaps TRBD1 as D (6 bases). The CDR3 length is 13 residues. CDR1 and CDR2 (germline): MNHEY, SVGAGI. The germline V and J ends were trimmed by 8 bases and 3 bases, with 11 bases remaining between them. Here the CDR3 reads CASQRTVNQPQHF. CDR3 nucleotide sequence: TGTGCCAGCCAAAGGACAGTCAATCAGCCCCAGCATTTT.

This clonotype showed up just a few times. The chain uses TRBV29-1 and TRBJ2-7; D remains ambiguous. The CDR3 is made up of 12 amino acids. Trimming cost V 6 bases and J 3 bases, with 12 bases left between them. The V gene's germline CDR1 is SQVTM and CDR2 ANQGSEA. CDR3 coding DNA: TGCAGCGTGCGCCAGGATCTCTACGAGCAGTACTTC. It specifies CSVRQDLYEQYF.

This clonotype was detected many times. The J gene is TRBJ2-7, the V gene TRBV20-1; a possible D gene is TRBD2 (5 bases). V lost 3 bases and J lost 2, with 14 bases in between. CDR1 is DFQATT, CDR2 SNEGSKA, per germline (reference sequence). The CDR3 has 14 residues. CDR3 sequence (DNA): TGCAGTGCTAGGCCCTTGGAGCGGCCCTACGAGCAGTACTTC. As protein: CSARPLERPYEQYF.